These 14 T cell receptor beta chains were all obtained from the same sample, sequenced in a study of early stage breast cancer tumors. Method: immunoSEQ multiplex PCR; TCRdb's copy keeps in-frame clones and lacks some. Of 45,000 to 60,000 clones detected, approximately 80% appear once; the ten largest clones hold more than 1.1%. Sequenced sample: blood. These receptor sequences come from a person in their fifties with breast cancer.

This clone has only one observation. The chain has TRBV7-2 and TRBJ2-7; no definite D call. V lost 10 bases to trimming and J lost 2 bases, with 15 bases between them. CDR3 size: 13 residues. Germline-derived CDR1 and CDR2 are SGHTA and FQGNSA. CDR3 in amino acids: CATRRSATYEQYF. The CDR3 DNA reads as TGTGCCACCAGACGGTCCGCCACCTACGAGCAGTACTTC.

The chain carries TRBV28 and TRBJ2-2, with D possibly matching TRBD1 (5 bases). V was shortened by 2 bases and J by 6 bases, with 7 bases between the two germline ends. This CDR3 is 13 amino acids long. The germline V gene encodes CDR1 MDHEN and CDR2 SYDVKM. The CDR3 reads CASSLVGPGELFF. CDR3 sequence (DNA): TGTGCCAGCAGTTTAGTGGGGCCCGGGGAGCTGTTTTTT.

In this sample, this clone turned up a few times. The J gene is TRBJ1-6, the V gene TRBV6-5; D gene ambiguous. Germline V gene data show CDR1 as MNHEY and CDR2 as SVGAGI. There are 15 residues in the CDR3. The V and J ends lost 0 bases and 4 bases respectively, with 7 bases between them. DNA of the CDR3: TGTGCCAGCAGTTACTCAGCATCATATAATTCACCCCTCCACTTT. Protein product: CASSYSASYNSPLHF.

The genes are TRBV19 and TRBJ2-5, with a weak D call TRBD1 (5 bases). This CDR3 region has 16 residues. V gave up 3 bases and J gave up 5 bases, with 19 bases separating them. Germline V gene data show CDR1 as LNHDA and CDR2 as SQIVND (reference sequence). The CDR3 here is CASSMSRQGPVETQYF. The CDR3 DNA follows: TGTGCCAGTAGTATGTCTCGGCAGGGCCCAGTGGAGACCCAGTACTTC.

The chain recombines TRBV27 with TRBJ2-3; no firm D call. CDR1 is MNHEY and CDR2 is SMNVEV in the germline V gene (reference sequence). The CDR3 sequence is 11 residues long. Trimming shortened V by 3 bases and J by 9 bases, and 7 bases separated the two germline ends. In DNA form, the CDR3 reads TGTGCCAGCAGTTTTCAGCTGACGCAGTATTTT. Amino acids: CASSFQLTQYF.

The rearrangement links TRBV7-2 to TRBJ2-2, with D tentatively TRBD2 (7 bases). V lost 5 bases, J lost 7 bases, and 17 bases lay in between. This CDR3 spans 15 amino acids. The germline V gene encodes CDR1 SGHTA and CDR2 FQGNSA. CDR3 protein: CASSPNWGGHGELFF. The CDR3 bases are TGTGCCAGCAGCCCCAATTGGGGGGGACACGGGGAGCTGTTTTTT. Full variable domain (rest looked up from reference TRBV7-2 and TRBJ2-2): GAGVSQSPSNKVTEKGKDVELRCDPISGHTALYWYRQSLGQGLEFLIYFQGNSAPDKSGLPSDRFSAERTGGSVSTLTIQRTQQEDSAVYLCASSPNWGGHGELFFGEGSRLTVL.

CDR3 sequence reads: CASSLGALSGEKLFF. In DNA, the CDR3 is TGTGCCAGCAGCTTAGGGGCCTTAAGCGGTGAAAAACTGTTTTTT. The chain recombines TRBV7-6 with TRBJ1-4; D unresolved. The CDR3 runs to 15 residues. V lost 1 base, J lost 7 bases, and 13 bases lay in between. Germline CDR1 SGHVS, CDR2 FNYEAQ.

The rearrangement uses TRBV28 and TRBJ1-2; 9 bases are shared with TRBD1. Germline CDR1 MDHEN, CDR2 SYDVKM. This CDR3 contains 14 residues. Trimming removed 6 bases from V and 4 bases from J; junction bases left unmatched: 6. CDR3 in amino acids: CASRKTGGFYGYTF. CDR3 bases: TGTGCCAGCAGGAAGACAGGGGGTTTCTATGGCTACACCTTC.

J is TRBJ2-5 and V is TRBV30; 7 bases map to TRBD1. Per germline, CDR1 GTSNPN and CDR2 SVGIG (reference sequence). J was trimmed by 5 bases and V by 3 bases; bases with no gene match: 6. The CDR3 consists of 13 residues. The CDR3 loop reads CAWSRQGWETQYF. CDR3 DNA sequence: TGTGCCTGGAGCCGACAGGGTTGGGAGACCCAGTACTTC. The complete variable domain, with remaining parts taken from reference TRBV30 and TRBJ2-5, reads SQTIHQWPATLVQPVGSPLSLECTVEGTSNPNLYWYRQAAGRGLQLLFYSVGIGQISSEVPQNLSASRPQDRQFILSSKKLLLSDSGFYLCAWSRQGWETQYFGPGTRLLVL.

This clone came up a few times. The chain is built from TRBV6-6 and TRBJ1-1; D remains ambiguous. The CDR3 loop spans 13 amino acids. The germline CDR1 and CDR2 sequences are MNHNY and SVGAGI (reference sequence). V was cut by 7 bases and J by 3 bases, with 12 bases left in between. The CDR3 DNA is TGTGCCAGCACCAGACTTGGGGACACTGAAGCTTTCTTT. Amino acid sequence: CASTRLGDTEAFF.

CDR3 region: CASSGTSGRNYHTDTQYF. CDR3 coding DNA: TGTGCCAGCAGCGGGACTAGCGGGCGCAACTATCACACAGATACGCAGTATTTT. V gene TRBV5-5 combines with J gene TRBJ2-3; 12 bases line up with TRBD2. The V gene end was trimmed by 4 bases and the J gene end by 2 bases; junction bases not matched to a gene: 11. The germline CDR1 and CDR2 sequences are SGHKS and YYEKEE (reference sequence). This CDR3 contains 18 residues.

The chain uses TRBV5-1 and TRBJ2-7, with TRBD1 identical over 8 bases. CDR3 length: 20 amino acids. Trimming removed 0 bases from V and 3 bases from J; junction bases left unmatched: 20. The germline gives CDR1 SGHRS, CDR2 YFSETQ. In nucleotides, the CDR3 is TGCGCCAGCAGCTTGGCCTGGGGACAGGCTATAACTCGCTCGGGCTACGAGCAGTACTTC. It yields the protein CASSLAWGQAITRSGYEQYF. Full variable domain (rest looked up from reference TRBV5-1 and TRBJ2-7): KAGVTQTPRYLIKTRGQQVTLSCSPISGHRSVSWYQQTPGQGLQFLFEYFSETQRNKGNFPGRFSGRQFSNSRSEMNVSTLELGDSALYLCASSLAWGQAITRSGYEQYFGPGTRLTVT.

This clone was found once. This rearrangement joins TRBV7-6 to TRBJ2-5, with 9 bases matching TRBD2. Germline-derived CDR1 and CDR2 are SGHVS and FNYEAQ. V gave up 1 base and J gave up 4 bases; unmatched junction bases: 4. The CDR3 consists of 15 residues. The CDR3 spells CASSLVAGGSETQYF. CDR3 nucleotide sequence: TGTGCCAGCAGCTTAGTCGCGGGAGGGTCAGAGACCCAGTACTTC.

The gene calls are TRBV28 and TRBJ2-7; unclear D gene. CDR3 length equals 13 residues. The V gene lost 6 bases and the J gene lost 3 bases, with 12 bases spanning the gap. Germline loops: CDR1 MDHEN, CDR2 SYDVKM. CDR3 bases: TGTGCCAGCAGCACCCCATCTGGCTACGAGCAGTACTTC. Translation gives CASSTPSGYEQYF.